This paragraph covers one T cell receptor (beta chain) sequence. What it recognizes is unknown. The data stem from a study of T cell responses to AZD1222 COVID-19 vaccine. Study-wide results and limits: Donors were mostly white British, more females; clonal diversity possibly underestimated. Rises in breadth and depth of Spike-specific TCRs came after two AZD1222 doses. Per reports, nearly half of all spike-specific TCRs target regions that are unmutated in variants.

Germline V lookup: CDR1 LNHDA, CDR2 SQIVND (reference sequence). The V and J ends lost 1 base and 0 bases respectively, with 22 bases between them. The CDR3 loop spans 20 amino acids. The repertoire was sequenced with immunoSEQ multiplex PCR; TCRdb's copy has only in-frame clones and lacks some. The profile covers some 150,000 clones, with about 92% appearing a single time and more than 0.8% taken by the ten largest. The source is an adult in good health. The V gene is TRBV19, the J gene TRBJ2-1; possible D gene TRBD2, 6 bases. Sample: peripheral blood, taken on day 0 of AZD1222 vaccination. The CDR3 here is CASSIGRGSRAGSSYNEQFF. The CDR3 bases are TGTGCCAGTAGTATAGGTAGGGGCTCCCGGGCCGGGAGCTCCTACAATGAGCAGTTCTTC.